What follows describes a single T cell receptor beta chain. Its antigen is unknown. Base qualities are missing; no much larger clone stands one base away. V lost 6 bases and J lost 4 bases; the stretch between them is 12 bases long. CDR1 and CDR2 are drawn from the germline V gene: SNHLY, FYNNEI. Measured from the cysteine to the phenylalanine, the CDR3 is 13 residues long. The entry retains the CDR3 DNA only, 39 bases that are in frame from base 1. The cohort comprised fewer than 750 healthy bone marrow donors. Cohort members were all nominally healthy when sampled, although unrecorded immune exposures were likely present. The donor was CMV seropositive and belonged to the group of 250 to 300 seropositive cohort members. Every donor gave a peripheral blood sample, and the peripheral blood mononuclear cells from that sample were used for TCR beta sequencing. The Qiagen DNeasy Blood Extraction Kit was used to extract genomic DNA from the blood cell samples.

The sample originates from a study of cytomegalovirus exposure and HLA in healthy donors (TCRdb year 2017). Looking at the study overall: According to an earlier analysis of 587 of the donors, some 180 million T cells yielded some 110 million unique TCR beta sequences and less than 300 Gb of sequence data. An early release covering about 600 HLA-typed donors comprised about 320 gigabases of sequencing data and approximately 85 million unique TCR sequences. Of the roughly 400 genotyped donors, 65% to 90% were placed in the genetic ancestry cluster associated with self-reported Caucasian donors. The study aimed to test whether cataloging public T cell receptors could reveal signatures of past pathogen exposure. The study profiled the T cell repertoires of approximately 700 subjects by immunosequencing and related them to cytomegalovirus serostatus. Along with the approximately 620-subject first cohort, a separate validation cohort of over a hundred different subjects was used. High-throughput TCR immunosequencing, statistical association of individual TCRs with disease status, and machine learning were combined to predict cytomegalovirus infection status. A later analysis re-examined previously published TCR beta repertoires from 600 to 700 donors and added high-resolution HLA genotyping to investigate patterns of TCR occurrence. In the later analysis, no new phenotypic data were used to find candidate immune exposures; instead, reliance was placed on TCR beta sequences and their occurrence across donors. An earlier analysis of 500 to 750 of the donors applied high-throughput TCR beta sequencing to assess whether each TCR beta V gene segment acted as functional or pseudogenic. Donor age, sex, ethnicity and CMV serostatus were collected together with the repertoire data. In a later genetic analysis, genome-wide SNP genotypes for about 55% of the roughly 700 donors were used, and that subset was treated as a discovery cohort. Every repertoire in the discovery cohort had been generated on one and the same sequencing platform. Both class I and class II loci were covered by HLA typing, at four-digit resolution. Typing coverage varied by locus: about 620-630 donors for A, B, C, DRB1 and DQB1; under 550 for DQA1; approximately 610 for DPA1; around 490 for DPB1. Four or five DR-DQ haplotypes were handled as single units for association and clustering because linkage in the cohort was strong. On average, approximately 250,000 unique TCR beta nucleotide sequences were sequenced per donor among some 430 genotyped donors of the cohort, with roughly 20% of those sequences being non-productive. Broad study findings and their caveats: The presence/absence analyses assumed that sequencing depth was roughly uniform across donors, and that assumption may not be true. Some IMGT-functional V segments, including TRBV6-2 and TRBV6-3, could not be told apart with the 87-base-pair reads, so those segments were excluded. In a later analysis, the rate of TCR association differed among HLA loci, with DRB1 alleles having the most associated TCRs and HLA-C alleles having the fewest. The authors suggested that the approach could potentially be generalized to other disease states and immunological phenotypes. Compared with equally common non-associated chains, HLA-associated TCR beta chains in a later analysis were more clonally expanded and had lower generation probabilities. Immune exposure information for the cohort was limited to CMV serostatus. The classifier was reported to diagnose cytomegalovirus status with high specificity and sensitivity in both the original cohort and the validation cohort. Across donors, most TCR sequences were observed very rarely, whereas some public TCRs were present in many individuals. Linkage disequilibrium might explain the correlated functional status among segregating V segments, but an unknown experimental factor could not be ruled out. A further reported finding was that TCR beta sequences accurately predicted the HLA-A and HLA-B alleles for most subjects in the first cohort. Compared with the 666-donor mean, donors in an Asian-associated ancestry cluster had fewer N-insertions in productive TCRs, according to a later genetic analysis. An association between a missense DCLRE1C variant and V-gene and J-gene trimming of TCR beta chains was found in a later genetic analysis and replicated in an independent cohort. Assigning TCR associations to individual alleles was difficult when HLA alleles, especially DR and DQ, strongly co-occurred. In an earlier analysis of some 550 of the donors, most TCR beta V segments were observed in productive rearrangements about 90% or about 30% of the time, broadly matching IMGT annotations. Because some donors lacked HLA typing at each locus, the association tests relied only on the typed subset. In a later analysis, 15,000 to 20,000 TCR beta sequences were associated with specific HLA alleles at a false discovery rate of 0.05. Because counts were too low, 15 to 20 rarely observed V segments, including chromosome 9 orphons, were excluded from the earlier analysis of fewer than 650 of the donors. In vitro tests confirmed that three of the cytomegalovirus-associated TCR beta chains recognize cytomegalovirus antigens. The cohort was sequenced for TCR beta chains only, and without alpha or paired-chain data the features that could be detected were limited. In a later analysis, several top co-occurrence clusters were reported to appear linked to parvovirus B19, influenza, CMV and Epstein-Barr virus. The sequencing pipeline was judged likely to have produced a cluster of highly shared sequence variants as a technical artifact. Most CMV-associated TCR beta chains appeared to be HLA-restricted in a later analysis, and the HLA associations seemed to be driven largely by CMV exposure. In the study, 150 to 200 TCR beta chains were listed as associated with cytomegalovirus.

Libraries came from the immunoSEQ multiplex PCR assay. A mixture of 60 forward primers for TCR Vbeta segments and 13 reverse primers for TCR Jbeta segments was used in the multiplex PCR. A multiplex PCR assay on genomic DNA amplified the CDR3 region of rearranged TCR beta genes. On the Illumina HiSeq System, the amplified TCR beta libraries were sequenced as 87-base-pair reads. The published analysis was carried out like this. Across the 670 or so repertoires, a later analysis counted approximately 83 million unique TCR beta chains, about 10 million of which were shared by at least two donors. Raw reads were error-corrected and collapsed into unique sequences with a nearest-neighbor algorithm that merged closely related sequences to remove PCR and sequencing errors. Alignment of CDR3 sequences to IMGT reference sequences was used to assign V, D and J gene segments. For a sequence to be retained, at least a six-nucleotide match to both a V gene segment and a J gene segment was required. Rearrangements were classified as productive when the CDR3 lacked stop codons and remained in frame with V and J, and all other rearrangements were classified as non-productive. CDR3 was defined according to IMGT convention as the region running from the second conserved V-encoded cysteine to the conserved J-encoded phenylalanine. Sequences without an unambiguous match to a single V gene segment were excluded from the earlier analysis of approximately 600 of the donors. An earlier analysis of under 750 of the donors called V segments functional above 56.7% productive rearrangements and segregating when the between-donor standard deviation exceeded 5%. A statistical classification framework was built for diagnosing cytomegalovirus status from the catalog of TCR beta chain sequences. In a later analysis, TCR nucleotide sequences were compared against IMGT/GENE-DB human TR gene sequences so that V and J genes could be assigned. The TCRdist pipeline was used in a later analysis to assign CDR3 sequences and most-parsimonious VDJ recombination scenarios. In a later analysis, each TCR beta chain was defined by its CDR3 amino acid sequence together with its V-gene family, and reads without a unique V-gene family were excluded. A later analysis removed roughly 590 highly shared, low-generation-probability nucleotide sequences to deal with suspected cross-contamination and a sequencing artifact. In a later analysis, a clonal expansion index for each public chain was calculated from normalized within-repertoire ranks of inferred template counts. In a later analysis, generation probabilities were computed with a VDJ recombination model fitted to out-of-frame rearrangements, and the resulting probabilities were checked against IGoR. In a later analysis, hypergeometric tests were used to score TCR-TCR, TCR-HLA and TCR-CMV co-occurrence, with a repertoire-size bias correction applied to TCR pairs. A later analysis estimated false discovery rates by permuting HLA or CMV assignments 20 times. In a later analysis, co-occurring TCRs were grouped using DBSCAN, with TCRdist sequence similarity added in when clustering inside HLA-allele-positive subsets. Repertoires with fewer than 30,000 or more than 120,000 public chains were left out of co-occurrence clustering, as were five repertoires with anomalous nucleotide sharing. TCRdb carries this immuneACCESS record with in-frame sequences only. Its versions omit some clonotypes, under half of them owing to an unresolved V gene in the studies checked, with the rest unexplained. That table supplies the V and J calls and clone size; D and trimming were determined from the DNA. The sample data list fewer than 130,000 clones, and 50% to 65% of these were observed just once. The ten top clones hold 3% to 4% of the sample.

This TCR was sampled from a man aged 30-40 years in good health and CMV-seropositive. Recombination joined TRBV2 with TRBJ2-5; the D gene cannot be named for sure. Sequenced: PBMCs. The DNA reads as follows: TGTGCCAGCAGCCAGAACGGCGGAGAGACCCAGTACTTC. This codes for CASSQNGGETQYF.